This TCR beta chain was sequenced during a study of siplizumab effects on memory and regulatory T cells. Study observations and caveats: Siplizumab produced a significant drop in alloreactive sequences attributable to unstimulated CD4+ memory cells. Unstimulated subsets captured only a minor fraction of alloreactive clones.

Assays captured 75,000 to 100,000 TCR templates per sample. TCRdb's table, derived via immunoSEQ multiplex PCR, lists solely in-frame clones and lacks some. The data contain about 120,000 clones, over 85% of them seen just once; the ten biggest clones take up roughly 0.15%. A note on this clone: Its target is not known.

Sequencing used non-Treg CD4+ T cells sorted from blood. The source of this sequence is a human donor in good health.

CDR3 amino acids: CASSIGGRALGYTF. In DNA form, the CDR3 reads TGTGCCAGTAGTATCGGAGGCAGGGCTTTGGGCTACACCTTC. V and J are TRBV19 and TRBJ1-2; possible D gene TRBD1, 5 bases. Trimming cost V 3 bases and J 8 bases, with 16 bases left between them. The CDR3 has 14 residues. Germline-derived CDR1 and CDR2 are LNHDA and SQIVND (reference sequence).